The 24 T cell receptor beta chains given below trace back to one sample, sequenced in a study of T cell responses to AZD1222 COVID-19 vaccine. Measured with immunoSEQ multiplex PCR; TCRdb has only the in-frame clones, and not every one. The data show some 130,000 clones, roughly 93% seen once. Sample: peripheral blood, taken 28 days after the second AZD1222 dose. Receptors originate from an adult who received the AZD1222 COVID-19 vaccine.

This clone was recorded only once. V usage is TRBV27 and J usage is TRBJ2-7, with 12 bases identical to TRBD1. Germline V lookup: CDR1 MNHEY, CDR2 SMNVEV (reference sequence). This CDR3 region has 13 residues. With V trimmed by 9 bases and J by 5 bases, 5 bases remained unmatched. The CDR3 region is CASGTGGQDEQYF. The CDR3 coding sequence is TGTGCCAGTGGGACAGGGGGCCAGGACGAGCAGTACTTC.

The chain couples TRBV5-1 to TRBJ2-1; 11 nucleotides line up with TRBD2. CDR1 SGHRS and CDR2 YFSETQ come from the germline V gene. V lost 3 bases to trimming and J lost 5 bases; unmatched junction nucleotides: 4. This CDR3 contains 15 residues. This chain's CDR3 is CASSSLAGGNNEQFF. The DNA for the CDR3 is TGCGCCAGCAGCTCCTTAGCGGGGGGGAACAATGAGCAGTTCTTC.

The V gene is TRBV12-3 or TRBV12-4, the J gene TRBJ1-4; D is possibly TRBD1 (6 bases). V lost 3 bases, J lost 7 bases, and 9 bases lay in between. The CDR3 loop spans 13 amino acids. Here the CDR3 reads CASSFGGAEKLFF. DNA for the CDR3: TGTGCCAGCAGTTTTGGGGGGGCTGAAAAACTGTTTTTT.

The chain combines TRBV5-4 with TRBJ2-2; TRBD1 aligns across 8 bases. This CDR3 region has 15 residues. CDR1 and CDR2 (germline): SGHNT, YYREEE (reference sequence). V was pared by 1 base and J by 5 bases, with 4 bases of the junction left unmatched. CDR3 coding DNA: TGTGCCAGCAGCTTGCAGGACAGGGCGACCGGGGAGCTGTTTTTT. Translating gives CASSLQDRATGELFF.

J is TRBJ2-1 and V is TRBV9; maybe TRBD2 (5 bases). Germline-derived CDR1 and CDR2 are SGDLS and YYNGEE. V was clipped by 0 bases and J by 5 bases, with 12 bases between them. There are 15 residues in the CDR3. The CDR3 region is CASSVGLADNNEQFF. DNA for the CDR3: TGTGCCAGCAGCGTAGGGCTAGCCGATAACAATGAGCAGTTCTTC.

The chain carries TRBV19 and TRBJ1-1; no firm D call. The germline gives CDR1 LNHDA, CDR2 SQIVND (reference sequence). Deletions cut 3 bases from V and 1 base from J, with 9 bases between. The CDR3 is 14 residues long. CDR3 protein: CASSIGWTNTEAFF. The CDR3 DNA follows: TGTGCCAGTAGTATCGGCTGGACGAACACTGAAGCTTTCTTT.

The chain carries TRBV25-1 and TRBJ1-4; TRBD1 might be the D (6 bases). The CDR3 is 15 residues long. Germline loops: CDR1 MGHDK, CDR2 SYGVNS. The V end was cut by 1 base, the J end by 11 bases, with 17 bases between. The CDR3 coding sequence is TGTGCCAGCAGTGAATCCGGGGGGCAGGGACGGAAACTGTTTTTT. It translates to CASSESGGQGRKLFF.

This chain uses TRBV28 with TRBJ1-2; D is possibly TRBD1 (6 bases). This CDR3 has 15 residues. Trimming removed 2 bases at V and 5 bases at J, with 15 bases between. The germline gives CDR1 MDHEN, CDR2 SYDVKM. The CDR3: CASSLRQVAPYGYTF. The CDR3 bases are TGTGCCAGCAGTTTAAGACAGGTTGCCCCGTATGGCTACACCTTC.

This sequence joins TRBV7-9 and TRBJ1-4; D unclear. Between the trimmed V and J ends, which lost 5 bases and 4 bases, there was a span of 8 bases. CDR3 size: 13 residues. CDR1 and CDR2 (germline): SEHNR, FQNEAQ (reference sequence). The CDR3 DNA reads as TGTGCCAGCAGCCCCGGGATTAATGAAAAACTGTTTTTT. As protein: CASSPGINEKLFF.

The rearrangement links TRBV7-3 to TRBJ2-1; D may correspond to TRBD1 or TRBD2 (5 bases each). Germline V gene lookup returns CDR1 SGHTA and CDR2 FQGTGA. Trimming cost V 2 bases and J 6 bases, with 17 bases left between them. CDR3 size: 16 residues. In DNA form, the CDR3 reads TGTGCCAGCAGCTTAGGGTCGGGGCCTACAATCAATGAGCAGTTCTTC. Translating gives CASSLGSGPTINEQFF.

V usage is TRBV4-1 and J usage is TRBJ2-5; D remains ambiguous. CDR3 length equals 14 residues. Between the trimmed V and J ends, which lost 0 bases and 7 bases, there was a span of 12 bases. CDR1 MGHRA and CDR2 YSYEKL come from the germline V gene. CDR3 DNA sequence: TGCGCCAGCAGCCAAGATCCTTCTCGAGTGACCCAGTACTTC. Its translation is CASSQDPSRVTQYF.

The CDR3 here is CATSRIWTGGWESLHF. DNA of the CDR3: TGTGCCACCAGCAGGATCTGGACAGGGGGATGGGAGTCCCTCCACTTT. The chain recombines TRBV15 with TRBJ1-6; 10 nucleotides agree with TRBD1. With 3 bases clipped from V and 14 bases from J, the junction kept 13 bases outside the gene matches. The CDR3 has 16 amino acids. Germline V gene lookup returns CDR1 LNHNV and CDR2 YYDKDF (reference sequence).

This chain connects TRBV6-5 to TRBJ1-2; 8 nucleotides match TRBD1. Per the germline V gene, CDR1 is MNHEY and CDR2 is SVGAGI. The CDR3 runs 13 residues. Germline trimming cut 2 bases from V and 6 bases from J; bases unmatched to any gene: 2. In nucleotides, the CDR3 is TGTGCCAGCAGTTACGGGGGACAGGATGGCTACACCTTC. Amino acid sequence: CASSYGGQDGYTF.

The rearrangement joins TRBV5-1 to TRBJ1-6; 8 bases align to TRBD1. The CDR3 runs to 15 residues. V lost 4 bases, J lost 9 bases, and 9 bases stayed unmatched. Germline V gives CDR1 SGHRS, CDR2 YFSETQ. CDR3 coding DNA: TGCGCCAGCAGCCTATGGACAGGGATGGGTTCACCCCTCCACTTT. Translated: CASSLWTGMGSPLHF.

V is TRBV2 and J is TRBJ2-7; TRBD1 agrees at 7 bases. The CDR3 spans 13 residues. The germline V gene has CDR1 SNHLY and CDR2 FYNNEI. With 8 bases clipped from V and 2 bases from J, the junction kept 6 bases outside the gene matches. The CDR3 here is CASGWTGAYEQYF. DNA of the CDR3: TGTGCCAGCGGCTGGACAGGCGCCTACGAGCAGTACTTC.

The chain is built from TRBV29-1 and TRBJ2-7, with TRBD2 identical over 10 bases. This CDR3 contains 13 residues. CDR1 is SQVTM and CDR2 is ANQGSEA in the germline V gene. The J segment lost 3 bases and the V segment lost 5 bases, leaving 4 bases of the junction unmatched. The CDR3 loop is CSVRSSGGYEQYF. CDR3 nucleotides: TGCAGCGTTAGGTCTAGCGGGGGCTACGAGCAGTACTTC.

This rearrangement joins TRBV19 to TRBJ1-5; D gene uncertain. Trimming removed 3 bases from V and 11 bases from J, with 17 bases in between. The CDR3 runs to 14 residues. Per the germline V gene, CDR1 is LNHDA and CDR2 is SQIVND (reference sequence). The CDR3 spells CASSIGTDQSAQHF. Here the CDR3 DNA reads TGTGCCAGTAGTATTGGAACAGACCAATCAGCCCAGCATTTT.

This chain connects TRBV6-2 or TRBV6-3 to TRBJ1-2, with D uncertain. Germline CDR1 reads MNHEY; CDR2 reads SVGEGT. The CDR3 runs 15 residues. Trimming left V 1 base short and J 2 bases short, with 11 bases between. This CDR3 is CASSYFGRKNYGYTF. The CDR3 nucleotides are TGTGCCAGCAGTTACTTTGGCAGGAAGAACTATGGCTACACCTTC.

V gene TRBV28 combines with J gene TRBJ1-2; the D is unclear. CDR1 MDHEN and CDR2 SYDVKM come from the germline V gene. This CDR3 is built from 12 residues. The V and J ends lost 6 bases and 0 bases respectively, with 5 bases between them. CDR3 in amino acids: CASRTSNYGYTF. CDR3 DNA: TGTGCCAGCAGGACCTCTAACTATGGCTACACCTTC.

The rearrangement joins TRBV6-2 or TRBV6-3 to TRBJ1-5; weak D call: TRBD1 (5 bases). V lost 2 bases and J 5 bases, leaving 16 bases between the germline ends. Germline CDR1 and CDR2: MNHEY and SVGEGT. The CDR3 has 16 residues. CDR3 sequence (DNA): TGTGCCAGCAGTTACGGGGCAGGTGTGGTGCATCAGCCCCAGCATTTT. It translates to CASSYGAGVVHQPQHF.

This chain links TRBV19 with TRBJ2-2, with D possibly matching TRBD2 (7 bases). The V and J ends lost 5 bases and 2 bases respectively, with 15 bases between them. In germline, CDR1 is LNHDA, CDR2 SQIVND (reference sequence). The CDR3 spans 16 residues. The CDR3 DNA follows: TGTGCCAGTAGTCTCGGGGGGCCAGTAAACACCGGGGAGCTGTTTTTT. Translating gives CASSLGGPVNTGELFF.

This clone appeared a single time. The rearrangement joins TRBV5-1 to TRBJ1-2; maybe TRBD1 (6 bases). CDR3 length: 13 residues. Germline CDR1 is SGHRS and CDR2 is YFSETQ. Trimming removed 1 base at V and 6 bases at J, with 10 bases between. The CDR3 DNA reads TGCGCCAGCAGCTTGTCAGGGGTGGATGGCTACACCTTC. It encodes CASSLSGVDGYTF.

V and J are TRBV19 and TRBJ1-6; TRBD1 is a possible D gene (6 bases). This CDR3 region has 15 residues. Trimming took 9 bases from V and 10 from J, leaving 22 bases between them. Germline assignment: CDR1 LNHDA and CDR2 SQIVND (reference sequence). This CDR3 reads CASIGTGTLDSPLHF. CDR3 in DNA: TGTGCCAGCATAGGGACCGGGACACTCGACTCACCCCTCCACTTT.

This chain links TRBV7-6 with TRBJ1-2; D is unresolved. This CDR3 has 14 residues. In germline, CDR1 is SGHVS, CDR2 FNYEAQ. Trimming shortened V by 1 base and J by 5 bases, and 11 bases separated the two germline ends. The CDR3 DNA is TGTGCCAGCAGCTTAGACCCGGCGAGTTATGGCTACACCTTC. Translated, it gives CASSLDPASYGYTF.